The following is a T cell receptor beta chain sequence with its context. Its antigen is unknown. Between the trimmed V and J ends, which lost 2 bases and 8 bases, there was a span of 18 bases. The CDR3 runs to 15 residues. Per the germline V gene, CDR1 is MDHEN and CDR2 is SYDVKM. This sample was taken from a study of radiotherapy plus CTLA-4 blockade in lung cancer. Assay: immunoSEQ multiplex PCR; the TCRdb copy retains only in-frame clones and omits some. The repertoire includes around 99,000 clones, around 88% of them detected once, and 4% to 6% sits in the top ten. Study-wide findings and caveats: There was expansion of tumor-derived TCR clones in blood after radiotherapy plus ipilimumab.

Sequences were derived from peripheral blood, sampled from a patient treated with radiotherapy plus ipilimumab. V is TRBV28 and J is TRBJ1-2; a possible D gene is TRBD1 (5 bases). The receptor was isolated from a human donor with non-small cell lung cancer that progressed on radiotherapy plus ipilimumab. CDR3 protein: CASSLPAGPGKGYTF. The DNA for the CDR3 is TGTGCCAGCAGTTTACCGGCAGGGCCAGGGAAGGGCTACACCTTC.